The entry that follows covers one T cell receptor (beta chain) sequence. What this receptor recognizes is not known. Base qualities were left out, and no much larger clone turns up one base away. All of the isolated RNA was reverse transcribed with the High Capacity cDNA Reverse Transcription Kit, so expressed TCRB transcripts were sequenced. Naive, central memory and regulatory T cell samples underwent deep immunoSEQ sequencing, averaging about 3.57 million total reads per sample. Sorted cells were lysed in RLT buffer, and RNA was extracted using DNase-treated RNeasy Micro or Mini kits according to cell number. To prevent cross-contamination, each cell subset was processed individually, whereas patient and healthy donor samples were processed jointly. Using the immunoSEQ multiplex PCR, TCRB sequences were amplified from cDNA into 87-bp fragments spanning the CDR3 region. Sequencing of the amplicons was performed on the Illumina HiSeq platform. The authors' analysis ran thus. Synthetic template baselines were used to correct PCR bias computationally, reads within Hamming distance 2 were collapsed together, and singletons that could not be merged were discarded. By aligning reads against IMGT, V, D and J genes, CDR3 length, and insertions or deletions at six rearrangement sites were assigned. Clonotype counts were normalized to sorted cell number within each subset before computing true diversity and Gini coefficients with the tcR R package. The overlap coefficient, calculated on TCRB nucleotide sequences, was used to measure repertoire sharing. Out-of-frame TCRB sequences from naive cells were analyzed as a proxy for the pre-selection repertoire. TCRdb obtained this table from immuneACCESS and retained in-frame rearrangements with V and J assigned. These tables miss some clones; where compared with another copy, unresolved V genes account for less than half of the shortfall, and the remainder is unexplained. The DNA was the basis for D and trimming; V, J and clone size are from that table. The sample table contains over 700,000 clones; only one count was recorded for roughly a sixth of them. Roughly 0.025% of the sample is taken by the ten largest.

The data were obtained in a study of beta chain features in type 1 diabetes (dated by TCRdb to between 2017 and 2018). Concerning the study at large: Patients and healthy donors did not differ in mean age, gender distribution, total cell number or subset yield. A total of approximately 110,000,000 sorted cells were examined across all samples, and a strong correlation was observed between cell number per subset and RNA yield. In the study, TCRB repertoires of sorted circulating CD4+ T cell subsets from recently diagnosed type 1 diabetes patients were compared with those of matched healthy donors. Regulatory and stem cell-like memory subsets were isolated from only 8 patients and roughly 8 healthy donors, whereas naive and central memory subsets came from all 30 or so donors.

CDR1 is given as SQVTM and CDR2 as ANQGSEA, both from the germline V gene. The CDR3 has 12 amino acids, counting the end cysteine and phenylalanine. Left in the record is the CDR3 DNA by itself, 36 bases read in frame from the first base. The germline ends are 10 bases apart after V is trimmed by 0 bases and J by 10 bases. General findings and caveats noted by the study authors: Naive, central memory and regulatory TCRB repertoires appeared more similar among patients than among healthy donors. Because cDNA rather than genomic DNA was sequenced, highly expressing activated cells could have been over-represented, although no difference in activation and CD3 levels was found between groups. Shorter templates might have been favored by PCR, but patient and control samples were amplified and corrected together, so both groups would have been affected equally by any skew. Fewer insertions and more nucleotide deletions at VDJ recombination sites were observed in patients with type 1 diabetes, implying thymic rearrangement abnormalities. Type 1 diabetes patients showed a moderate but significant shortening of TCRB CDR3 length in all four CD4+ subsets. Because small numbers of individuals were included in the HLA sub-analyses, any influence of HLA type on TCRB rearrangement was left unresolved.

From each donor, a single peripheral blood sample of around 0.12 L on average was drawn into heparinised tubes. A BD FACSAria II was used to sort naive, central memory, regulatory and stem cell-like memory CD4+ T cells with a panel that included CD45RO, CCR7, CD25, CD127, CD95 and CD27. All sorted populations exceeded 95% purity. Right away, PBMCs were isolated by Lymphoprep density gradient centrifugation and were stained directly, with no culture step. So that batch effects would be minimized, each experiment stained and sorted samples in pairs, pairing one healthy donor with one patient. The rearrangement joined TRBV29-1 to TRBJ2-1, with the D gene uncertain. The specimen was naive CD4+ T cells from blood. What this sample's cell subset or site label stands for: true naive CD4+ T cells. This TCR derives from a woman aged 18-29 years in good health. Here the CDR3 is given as CSVEEQTAEQFF. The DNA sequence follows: TGCAGCGTTGAAGAGCAGACCGCCGAGCAGTTCTTC.